This T cell receptor (beta chain) appears in the sequencing data of a study of cytomegalovirus exposure and HLA in healthy donors (dated by TCRdb to about 2017). General notes on the study: An earlier analysis of some 600 of the donors reported about 280 Gb of sequence data and about 120 million unique TCR beta sequences obtained from 150 million to 200 million T cells. Typing coverage varied by locus: about 629-640 donors for A, B, C, DRB1 and DQB1; some 520 for DQA1; some 610 for DPA1; fewer than 480 for DPB1. In a later analysis, previously published TCR beta repertoires from roughly 710 donors were re-analyzed and high-resolution HLA genotyping was added so that TCR occurrence patterns could be studied. An earlier analysis of nearly 600 of the donors applied high-throughput TCR beta sequencing to assess whether each TCR beta V gene segment acted as functional or pseudogenic. Using immunosequencing, the study profiled T cell repertoires from some 670 subjects and related those repertoires to cytomegalovirus serostatus. A later genetic analysis used genome-wide SNP genotypes for about three fifths of the 666 donors, treating that subset as a discovery cohort. Several DR-DQ haplotypes were treated as single units for association and clustering because of strong linkage in the cohort. Besides the first cohort of around 670 subjects, a separate validation cohort made up of about 120 different subjects was used. Class I and class II HLA loci were covered by the typing at four-digit resolution. Of the roughly 410 genotyped donors, 65% to 90% were placed in the genetic ancestry cluster associated with self-reported Caucasian donors. Among a few hundred genotyped donors of the cohort, an average of around 240,000 unique TCR beta nucleotide sequences were sequenced per donor, about a sixth of them non-productive. To predict cytomegalovirus infection status, the study brought together high-throughput TCR immunosequencing, statistical association of individual TCRs with disease status, and machine learning. An early release covering roughly 600 HLA-typed donors comprised about 320 gigabases of sequencing data and 85 million to 100 million unique TCR sequences. All discovery cohort repertoires had been generated on a single sequencing platform. Donor age, sex, ethnicity and CMV serostatus were compiled together with the repertoire data. Rather than drawing on any new phenotypic data, the later analysis identified candidate immune exposures from TCR beta sequences and the way those sequences occurred across donors. The aim of the study was to test whether cataloging public T cell receptors could identify signatures of past pathogen exposure. Here is what the overall study found, with its caveats: Because HLA typing was missing for some donors at each locus, association tests included only the typed subset. While some public TCRs were present in many individuals, most TCR sequences turned up only very rarely across donors. Immune exposure information for the cohort was limited to CMV serostatus. In vitro tests confirmed that a few of the cytomegalovirus-associated TCR beta chains recognize cytomegalovirus antigens. According to a later analysis, most CMV-associated TCR beta chains appeared to be HLA-restricted, and the HLA associations seemed to be driven largely by CMV exposure. The study gave a list of 150 to 200 TCR beta chains associated with cytomegalovirus. In a later genetic analysis, a missense DCLRE1C variant was associated with V-gene and J-gene trimming of TCR beta chains, and the association was replicated in an independent cohort. A later analysis found that TCR association rates varied across HLA loci, with DRB1 alleles showing the most associated TCRs and HLA-C alleles the fewest. The authors suggested that the approach could potentially be extended to other disease states and immunological phenotypes. When HLA alleles, especially DR and DQ, strongly co-occurred, TCR associations were difficult to assign to individual alleles. In an earlier analysis of several hundred of the donors, most TCR beta V segments were observed in productive rearrangements about 87% or about 30% of the time, broadly matching IMGT annotations. The classifier was reported to diagnose cytomegalovirus status with high specificity and sensitivity in both the original cohort and the validation cohort. A later analysis reported that several top co-occurrence clusters appeared linked to parvovirus B19, influenza, CMV and Epstein-Barr virus. A further reported finding was that TCR beta sequences accurately predicted the HLA-A and HLA-B alleles for most subjects in the first cohort. Linkage disequilibrium might explain the correlated functional status among segregating V segments, but an unknown experimental factor could not be excluded. Some IMGT-functional V segments, including TRBV6-2 and TRBV6-3, could not be distinguished by the 87-base-pair reads and were therefore excluded. Because counts were too low, 15 to 20 rarely observed V segments, including chromosome 9 orphons, were excluded from the earlier analysis of several hundred of the donors. A later genetic analysis reported fewer N-insertions in productive TCRs among donors in an Asian-associated ancestry cluster than the approximately 700-donor mean. The presence/absence analyses assumed that sequencing depth was roughly uniform across donors, and that assumption may not be true. The sequencing pipeline was judged likely to have produced a cluster of highly shared sequence variants as a technical artifact. Only TCR beta chains were sequenced in this cohort, and the absence of alpha or paired-chain data limited detectable features. A later analysis found that HLA-associated TCR beta chains were more clonally expanded and had lower generation probabilities than equally common non-associated chains. At a false discovery rate of 0.05, a later analysis linked 16,951 TCR beta sequences to specific HLA alleles.

From a lookup of the germline V gene, CDR1 and CDR2 are SGHAT and FQNNGV. The CDR3 measures 14 amino acids from cysteine to phenylalanine. Here the CDR3 DNA is all that survives: 42 bases in frame from base 1. V drops 6 bases and J drops 3 bases, leaving 14 bases in between. The method behind the library was the immunoSEQ multiplex PCR assay. For the multiplex PCR, a mixture combining 60 forward primers for TCR Vbeta segments and 13 reverse primers for TCR Jbeta segments was used. A multiplex PCR assay on genomic DNA amplified the CDR3 region of rearranged TCR beta genes. The amplified TCR beta libraries were sequenced on the Illumina HiSeq System as 87-base-pair reads. As for how the authors treated the data: A later analysis counted approximately 74 million unique TCR beta chains across the 666 repertoires, and around 9.9 million of these chains were shared by at least two donors. Raw reads were error-corrected and collapsed into unique sequences with a nearest-neighbor algorithm that merged closely related sequences to remove PCR and sequencing errors. CDR3 sequences were aligned to IMGT reference sequences to assign V, D and J gene segments. For a sequence to be retained, a match of at least six nucleotides to both a V gene segment and a J gene segment was required. A rearrangement was called productive if the CDR3 had no stop codons and remained in frame with V and J, and every other rearrangement was called non-productive. CDR3 was defined by IMGT convention, running from the second conserved V-encoded cysteine to the conserved J-encoded phenylalanine. The earlier analysis of about 500 of the donors excluded sequences that lacked an unambiguous match to a single V gene segment. In an earlier analysis of around 600 of the donors, V segments were called functional above 56.7% productive rearrangements and were called segregating when the between-donor standard deviation exceeded 5%. A statistical classification framework was built to diagnose cytomegalovirus status from the catalog of TCR beta chain sequences. A later analysis assigned V and J genes by comparing TCR nucleotide sequences with IMGT/GENE-DB human TR gene sequences. The TCRdist pipeline was used in a later analysis to assign CDR3 sequences and most-parsimonious VDJ recombination scenarios. In a later analysis, every TCR beta chain was defined by the combination of its CDR3 amino acid sequence and its V-gene family, and reads without a unique V-gene family were dropped. As a way to deal with suspected cross-contamination and a sequencing artifact, a later analysis dropped 450 to 600 nucleotide sequences that were highly shared and had low generation probability. For each public chain, a later analysis derived a clonal expansion index from normalized ranks of inferred template counts within each repertoire. In a later analysis, generation probabilities were computed using a VDJ recombination model fitted to out-of-frame rearrangements, and the results were checked against IGoR. In a later analysis, TCR-TCR, TCR-HLA and TCR-CMV co-occurrence was scored with hypergeometric tests, and a repertoire-size bias correction was applied to TCR pairs. A later analysis estimated false discovery rates by permuting HLA or CMV assignments 20 times. In a later analysis, co-occurring TCRs were grouped using DBSCAN, and TCRdist sequence similarity was added for clustering within HLA-allele-positive subsets. For co-occurrence clustering, repertoires with fewer than 30,000 or more than 120,000 public chains were excluded, along with 4 to 6 repertoires with anomalous nucleotide sharing. The clones in this table, taken by TCRdb from immuneACCESS, are in-frame only. Not every clone is retained; where verified, under half of the shortfall comes from an unresolved V gene, and the cause of the rest is unknown. V and J calls plus clone size are reproduced from that table; the DNA served to infer D and trimming. Within this sample are fewer than 90,000 clones, with around 76% of them counted one time only. Around 10% of the sample is taken by the ten largest.

The cohort comprised around 690 healthy bone marrow donors. At the time of sampling, every cohort member was nominally healthy, though immune exposures that went unrecorded were likely present. The donor tested CMV seropositive, placing the donor among the 290 or so seropositive members of the cohort. Each donor provided a peripheral blood sample, and peripheral blood mononuclear cells were used for TCR beta sequencing. The Qiagen DNeasy Blood Extraction Kit was used to extract genomic DNA from the blood cell samples. On this clone: Its antigen is still unknown. Base qualities are not provided; no much larger clone lies one nucleotide away.

The source is a man aged 25-40 years in good health and CMV-seropositive. The sample taken for sequencing was PBMCs. The chain is assembled from TRBV11-2 and TRBJ1-1, and possibly TRBD1, on 6 matching bases. The bases are TGTGCCAGCAGATTACAGGGAAGTTACACTGAAGCTTTCTTT. This gives the protein CASRLQGSYTEAFF. Reference TRBV11-2 and TRBJ1-1 proteins supply the regions before and after the CDR3; the full variable domain is: EAGVAQSPRYKIIEKRQSVAFWCNPISGHATLYWYQQILGQGPKLLIQFQNNGVVDDSQLPKDRFSAERLKGVDSTLKIQPAKLEDSAVYLCASRLQGSYTEAFFGQGTRLTVV.